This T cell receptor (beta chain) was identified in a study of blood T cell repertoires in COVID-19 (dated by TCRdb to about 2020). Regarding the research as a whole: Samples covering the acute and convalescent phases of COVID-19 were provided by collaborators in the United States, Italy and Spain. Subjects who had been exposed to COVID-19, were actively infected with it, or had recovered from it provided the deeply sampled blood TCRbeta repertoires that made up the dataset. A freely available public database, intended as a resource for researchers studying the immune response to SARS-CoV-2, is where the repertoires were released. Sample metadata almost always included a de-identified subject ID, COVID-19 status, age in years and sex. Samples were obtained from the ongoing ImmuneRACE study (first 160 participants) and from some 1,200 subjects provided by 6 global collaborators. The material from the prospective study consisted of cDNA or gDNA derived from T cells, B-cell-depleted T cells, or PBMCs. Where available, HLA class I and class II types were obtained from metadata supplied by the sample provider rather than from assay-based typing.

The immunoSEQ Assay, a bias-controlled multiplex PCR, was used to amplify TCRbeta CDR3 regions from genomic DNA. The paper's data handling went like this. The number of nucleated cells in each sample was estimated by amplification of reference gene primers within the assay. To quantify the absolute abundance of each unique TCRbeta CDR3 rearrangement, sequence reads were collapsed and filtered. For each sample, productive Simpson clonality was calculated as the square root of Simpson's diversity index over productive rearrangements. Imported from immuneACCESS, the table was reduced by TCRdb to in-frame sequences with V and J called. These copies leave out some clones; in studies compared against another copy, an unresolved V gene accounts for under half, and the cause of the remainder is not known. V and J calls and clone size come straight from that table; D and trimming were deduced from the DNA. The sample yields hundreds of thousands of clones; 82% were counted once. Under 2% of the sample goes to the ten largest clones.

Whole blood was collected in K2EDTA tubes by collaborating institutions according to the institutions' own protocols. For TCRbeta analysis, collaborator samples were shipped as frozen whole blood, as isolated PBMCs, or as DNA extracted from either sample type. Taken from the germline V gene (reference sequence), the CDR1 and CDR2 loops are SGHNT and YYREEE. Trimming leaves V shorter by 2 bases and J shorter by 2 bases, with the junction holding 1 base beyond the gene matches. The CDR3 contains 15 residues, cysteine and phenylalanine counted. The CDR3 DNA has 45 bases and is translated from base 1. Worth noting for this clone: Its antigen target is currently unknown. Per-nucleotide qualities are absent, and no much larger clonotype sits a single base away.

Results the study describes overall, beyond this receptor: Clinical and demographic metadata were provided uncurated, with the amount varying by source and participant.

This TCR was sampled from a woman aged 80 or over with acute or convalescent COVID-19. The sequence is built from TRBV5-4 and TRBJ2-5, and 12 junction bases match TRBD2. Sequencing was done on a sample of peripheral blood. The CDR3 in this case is CASSFGLAGQETQYF. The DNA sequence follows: TGTGCCAGCAGCTTCGGACTAGCGGGACAAGAGACCCAGTACTTC.